The present T cell receptor (beta chain) was sequenced within a study of cytomegalovirus exposure and HLA in healthy donors. Across the whole study: An earlier analysis found under 130 million unique TCR beta sequences from approximately 190 million T cells.

General study points: It was taken for granted in presence/absence analyses that sequencing depth across donors was roughly uniform. Despite most TCR sequences being rare, some public TCRs occurred in many donors. Common viral pathogens seemed to be connected with several of the most significant clusters, according to a later analysis.

PCR primers comprised 60 Vbeta and 13 Jbeta primers. Repertoires were generated with immunoSEQ multiplex PCR, while TCRdb's copy carries only in-frame clones and drops some. The table for this sample gives 200,000 or so clones. In the case of this clone: Its cognate antigen is unknown.

Sequencing input: PBMCs. This receptor was identified in a boy aged 5-17 years in good health and CMV-seronegative.

The CDR3 sequence is CASRQRNGSGGANGNEQFF. Here the CDR3 DNA reads TGTGCCAGCAGGCAACGGAACGGTAGCGGGGGGGCCAACGGCAATGAGCAGTTCTTC. The rearrangement links TRBV7-9 to TRBJ2-1; TRBD2 matches 11 bases. The germline V gene has CDR1 SEHNR and CDR2 FQNEAQ (reference sequence). With V trimmed by 6 bases and J by 6 bases, 19 bases remained unmatched. There are 19 residues in the CDR3.